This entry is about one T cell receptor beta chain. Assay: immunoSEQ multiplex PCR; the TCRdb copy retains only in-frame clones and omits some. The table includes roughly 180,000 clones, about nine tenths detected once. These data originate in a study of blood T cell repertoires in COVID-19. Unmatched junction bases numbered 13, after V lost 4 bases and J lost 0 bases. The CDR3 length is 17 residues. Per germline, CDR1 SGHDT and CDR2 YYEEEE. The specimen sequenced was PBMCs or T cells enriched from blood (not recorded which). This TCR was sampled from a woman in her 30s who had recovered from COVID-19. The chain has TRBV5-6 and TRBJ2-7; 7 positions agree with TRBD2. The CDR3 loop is CASSTQESLAVSYEQYF. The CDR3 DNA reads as TGTGCCAGCAGCACACAAGAGTCCCTAGCGGTCTCCTACGAGCAGTACTTC.